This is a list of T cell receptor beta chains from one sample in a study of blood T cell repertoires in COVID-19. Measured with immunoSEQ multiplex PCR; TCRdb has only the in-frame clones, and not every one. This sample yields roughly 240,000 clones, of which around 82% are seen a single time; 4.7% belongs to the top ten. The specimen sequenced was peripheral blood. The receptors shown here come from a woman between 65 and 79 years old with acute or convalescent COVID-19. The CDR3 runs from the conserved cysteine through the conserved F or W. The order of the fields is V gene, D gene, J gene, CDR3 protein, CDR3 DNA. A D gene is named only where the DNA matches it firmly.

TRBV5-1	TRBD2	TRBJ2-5	CASSLAGAGVQETQYF	TGCGCCAGCAGCTTGGCCGGGGCGGGGGTCCAAGAGACCCAGTACTTC
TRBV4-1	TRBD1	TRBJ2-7	CASSRGTGSSYEQYF	TGCGCCAGCAGCCGAGGGACAGGGAGCTCCTACGAGCAGTACTTC
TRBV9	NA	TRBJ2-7	CASSVSVSSYEQYF	TGTGCCAGCAGCGTCAGCGTTAGCTCCTACGAGCAGTACTTC
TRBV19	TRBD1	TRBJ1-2	CASIAGTAPNYGYTF	TGTGCAAGTATCGCGGGGACAGCCCCGAACTATGGCTACACCTTC
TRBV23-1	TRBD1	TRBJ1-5	CASSQSGRRWRQGIPNQPQHF	TGCGCCAGCAGTCAATCGGGTAGGCGGTGGAGACAGGGGATTCCCAATCAGCCCCAGCATTTT
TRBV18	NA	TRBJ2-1	CASSPLQLQGGGNEQFF	TGTGCCAGCTCACCACTTCAATTACAGGGTGGGGGCAATGAGCAGTTCTTC
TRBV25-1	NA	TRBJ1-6	CASSVSAGVGDSPLHF	TGTGCCAGCAGTGTCTCAGCGGGGGTGGGGGATTCACCCCTCCACTTT
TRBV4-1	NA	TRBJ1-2	CASSQVGQGSYGYTF	TGCGCCAGCAGCCAAGTGGGGCAGGGGAGCTATGGCTACACCTTC
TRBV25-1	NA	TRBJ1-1	CASSAQGPTEAFF	TGTGCCAGCAGTGCGCAGGGGCCCACTGAAGCTTTCTTT
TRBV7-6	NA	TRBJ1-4	CASSLQTNEKLFF	TGTGCCAGCAGCTTACAGACAAATGAAAAACTGTTTTTT